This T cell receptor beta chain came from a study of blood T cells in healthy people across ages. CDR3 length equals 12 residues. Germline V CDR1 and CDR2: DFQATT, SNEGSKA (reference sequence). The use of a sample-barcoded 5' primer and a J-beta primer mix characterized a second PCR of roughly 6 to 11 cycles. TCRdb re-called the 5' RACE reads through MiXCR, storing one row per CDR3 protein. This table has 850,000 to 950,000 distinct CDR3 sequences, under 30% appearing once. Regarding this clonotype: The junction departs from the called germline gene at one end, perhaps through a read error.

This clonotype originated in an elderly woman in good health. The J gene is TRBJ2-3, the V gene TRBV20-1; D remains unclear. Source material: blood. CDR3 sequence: CSARVAADTQYF. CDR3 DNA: TGCAGTGCGAGAGTAGCAGCAGATACGCAGTATTTT.